This T cell receptor (beta chain) emerged from a study of T cell changes during pregnancy in multiple sclerosis. Method: immunoSEQ multiplex PCR; TCRdb's copy keeps in-frame clones and lacks some. The sample includes about 33,000 clones, about nine tenths seen only once; the top ten take about 3%. This CDR3 spans 14 amino acids. In germline, CDR1 is ENHRY, CDR2 SYGVKD. J was trimmed by 0 bases and V by 10 bases; bases with no gene match: 6. The receptor was derived from a female donor in good health, enrolled as a control in a pregnancy study. This chain joins TRBV10-3 and TRBJ2-3, with 8 bases matching TRBD2. This specimen was CD4+ T cells from peripheral blood mononuclear cells, taken in the third trimester of pregnancy. CDR3 residues: CATTSGLSTDTQYF. The CDR3 DNA reads TGTGCCACCACTAGCGGCCTGAGCACAGATACGCAGTATTTT.